This T cell receptor beta chain was found in a study of a mutant IDH1 vaccine in newly diagnosed glioma. Study-level information: Averaging around 42 years of age, treated patients were about 62% male and approximately 38% female. It was radiotherapy, temozolomide, or both that patients received previously, with most receiving both.

Profiled with immunoSEQ multiplex PCR; TCRdb holds only in-frame clones, not every one. The table lists around 92,000 clones, around 90% of them singletons. Trimming shortened V by 0 bases and J by 5 bases, and 15 bases separated the two germline ends. This CDR3 has 16 residues. The germline V gene encodes CDR1 SNHLY and CDR2 FYNNEI. The sample's time point: baseline, week 1 (first vaccination visit). Treatment in this sample: pre-vaccination baseline after standard-of-care therapy. There were new WHO grade 3 or 4 astrocytomas in the donors, and these were IDH1-mutant and ATRX-lost. In regard to this clone: Antigen: not known.

Study-wide results and limits: Vaccine-induced responses were seen in 93.3% of patients, spanning several MHC alleles.

This chain joins TRBV2 and TRBJ2-3; TRBD2 is a possible D gene (6 bases). This TCR derives from a woman aged 50 to 60 with glioma. The sequencing used PBMCs, collected from a glioma patient treated with radiotherapy, temozolomide or both. The CDR3 region has the DNA TGTGCCAGCAGTGAAGCCCTGGGACTGGCTGTAGATACGCAGTATTTT. Protein: CASSEALGLAVDTQYF.